This T cell receptor (beta chain) was obtained from a study of patients and donors after allogeneic stem cell transplantation (TCRdb year 2020). CDR1 LGHDT and CDR2 YNNKEL were looked up in the germline V gene (reference sequence). The cysteine opens and the valine closes a CDR3 of 14 amino acids. CDR3 DNA is the only sequence kept; it has 42 bases, read in frame from the first base. V loses 3 bases, J loses 5 bases, and the germline ends lie 14 bases apart. Note on this clonotype: What antigen it recognizes has not been identified. No base quality values were provided; no much bigger clone lies one nucleotide off.

Libraries were made using RT-PCR. TCRdb names NextSeq 550 as the instrument used. The public sequencing data were trimmed at Q25 with fastp and processed into clonotypes with MiXCR by TCRdb, which kept only in-frame beta chains. Identical CDR3 proteins give one entry, which carries the most common genes and DNA. The sample has around 150,000 distinct CDR3 sequences on record, about two fifths of them singletons. The ten largest account for around 50% of the sample. The V gene is TRBV3-1 and the J gene is TRBJ2-7; the D segment cannot be called with confidence. This TCR was recovered from a human donor who was either an allogeneic HSCT recipient or a stem cell or donor lymphocyte infusion donor (not recorded which). It is not recorded whose cells these are; they may come from a transplant donor. The material sequenced was blood, either unsorted or a sorted T cell fraction (not recorded which). The nucleotide sequence reads as follows: TGTGCCAGCAGCCATCGATTCGTCTACCACGAGCAGTACGTC. The resulting protein is CASSHRFVYHEQYV.